Described below is a single T cell receptor (beta chain) sequence and its context. The antigen remains undetermined. This sample was included in a study of identical twins. The V and J ends lost 10 bases and 5 bases respectively, with 17 bases between them. In germline, CDR1 is SEHNR, CDR2 FQNEAQ (reference sequence). The CDR3 covers 13 residues. TCRdb processed the 5' RACE reads anew with MiXCR; each CDR3 protein has one entry. The sample shows a few hundred thousand distinct CDR3 sequences, less than 25% of them seen only once. Regarding the study as a whole: Twin pairs' shared out-of-frame alpha sequences were enriched in low generation probability. Memory repertoires lacked the insertion deficit that abundant cord blood beta clonotypes showed.

These sequences were also reported in another study, on T cells expressing NK-cell markers. That report notes: About 6 donors had dominant NKG2C+ clonotypes that comprised about 1.0-8% of their CD8+ T cells.

This receptor was obtained from a woman under 30 in good health. The V call is TRBV7-9, the J call TRBJ1-2; D gene uncertain. The sample taken for sequencing was CD4+ T cells sorted from blood. DNA for the CDR3: TGTGCCACCCCGACCCAGCAGAGATATGGCTACACCTTC. This gives the protein CATPTQQRYGYTF.